This is a list of T cell receptor beta chains from one sample in a study of shared T cell receptors in the human thymus. Here immunoSEQ multiplex PCR was the method, and the copy in TCRdb shows in-frame clones only, minus some. The sample has 500,000 to 850,000 clones; roughly 86% are singletons. A further study also used this sample, focusing on human thymus T cells.

What was sequenced was thymocytes. The receptors were gathered from a boy younger than two with a congenital heart defect. The CDR3 runs from the conserved cysteine through the conserved F or W. The order of the fields is D gene, J gene, V gene, clone size, CDR3 length, CDR3 DNA, CDR3 protein. The D gene is left open where the match is weak. Clone size is given for some rows only: seen once, a few or many times, or a class if the clone is expanded.

TRBD2 | TRBJ2-7 | TRBV5-1 | - | 16 | TGCGCCAGCAGCTTGTTTCCGGGGGGGCAAGCCAACGAGCAGTACTTC | CASSLFPGGQANEQYF
- | TRBJ2-3 | TRBV4-3 | - | 16 | TGCGCCAGCAGCCAATCTCCCACCTATATAACAGATACGCAGTATTTT | CASSQSPTYITDTQYF
- | TRBJ2-6 | TRBV5-1 | - | 16 | TGCGCCAGCAGCCTGAGACAAAACTCTGGGGCCAACGTCCTGACTTTC | CASSLRQNSGANVLTF
- | TRBJ1-1 | TRBV6-5 | - | 14 | TGTGCCAGCACAAAAGATCGGTCGTCCACTGAAGCTTTCTTT | CASTKDRSSTEAFF
- | TRBJ1-3 | TRBV5-4 | - | 15 | TGTGCCAGCAGTTTACGTCAGGGATCTGGAAACACCATATATTTT | CASSLRQGSGNTIYF
TRBD1 | TRBJ2-7 | TRBV5-5 | once | 17 | TGTGCCAGCAGCCCGACACCCCCCGGGACAGGGGGATACGAGCAGTACTTC | CASSPTPPGTGGYEQYF
TRBD1 | TRBJ2-5 | TRBV14 | - | 16 | TGTGCCAGCAGCCAAGGCCGCGACAGGGTGGGAGAGACCCAGTACTTC | CASSQGRDRVGETQYF
TRBD1 | TRBJ2-7 | TRBV28 | - | 14 | TGTGCCAGCAGTCGGACAGGGGACTACTACGAGCAGTACTTC | CASSRTGDYYEQYF
TRBD2 | TRBJ2-1 | TRBV12-5 | - | 21 | TGTGCTAGTGGTTTGGACTTAGCGGGAGGCTTTCAAAACAGCTCCTACAATGAGCAGTTCTTC | CASGLDLAGGFQNSSYNEQFF
TRBD1 | TRBJ2-1 | TRBV28 | - | 14 | TGTGCCAGCAGGTTCCGGGACAGCCACCCGGAGCAGTTCTTC | CASRFRDSHPEQFF
- | TRBJ2-7 | TRBV28 | few | 15 | TGTGCCAGCAGTCCCCAGGGGAGGGACAACTACGAGCAGTACTTC | CASSPQGRDNYEQYF
TRBD1 | TRBJ1-2 | TRBV5-1 | - | 14 | TGCGCCAGCAGGGTGACAGGGGCTAACTATGGCTACACCTTC | CASRVTGANYGYTF
- | TRBJ2-2 | TRBV11-3 | - | 12 | TGTGCCAGCAGCCTGTACACCGGGGAGCTGTTTTTT | CASSLYTGELFF
- | TRBJ2-7 | TRBV10-3 | - | 15 | TGTGCCATCAGTGAGTTCGACAGACCCTCCTACGAGCAGTACTTC | CAISEFDRPSYEQYF
- | TRBJ2-1 | TRBV19 | - | 13 | TGTGCCAGTACCGGGACTGGGGGAAATGAGCAGTTCTTC | CASTGTGGNEQFF
TRBD2 | TRBJ2-7 | TRBV6-1 | - | 11 | TGTGCCAGCAGTTCGGGGGGACTTCAGTACTTC | CASSSGGLQYF
- | TRBJ2-3 | TRBV5-1 | - | 15 | TGCGCCAGCAGCTTGGCAGGGATTAGCACAGATACGCAGTATTTT | CASSLAGISTDTQYF
- | TRBJ2-1 | TRBV7-2 | - | 13 | TGTGCCAGCAGCCTTCAGACTAGCAATGAGCAGTTCTTC | CASSLQTSNEQFF
TRBD1 | TRBJ1-1 | TRBV27 | few | 15 | TGTGCCAGCAGTTGCAAACAGGGGGCGAACACTGAAGCTTTCTTT | CASSCKQGANTEAFF
- | TRBJ2-5 | TRBV14 | once | 14 | TGTGCCAGCAGCCAAGGTGGAGGTAAAGAGACCCAGTACTTC | CASSQGGGKETQYF
TRBD2 | TRBJ2-7 | TRBV4-1 | once | 16 | TGCGCCAGCAGCCAGAGACTAGCGGGGGGCGCATACGAGCAGTACTTC | CASSQRLAGGAYEQYF
TRBD1 | TRBJ2-7 | TRBV5-1 | - | 16 | TGCGCCAGCAGCTTGGTGAGTCGGGACAGGGCTTCCGAGCAGTACTTC | CASSLVSRDRASEQYF
TRBD2 | TRBJ2-7 | TRBV9 | - | 11 | TGTGCCAGCAGCGAAACTAGCGGGGGACTCTTC | CASSETSGGLF
- | TRBJ2-1 | TRBV11-2 | - | 18 | TGTGCCAGCGGAAGGGGGTGGATCGGGCAAACCCGAAACAATGAGCAGTTCTTC | CASGRGWIGQTRNNEQFF
- | TRBJ1-6 | TRBV21-1 | - | 15 | TGTGCCAGCACCAAGGGTGGGGCTACGGATTCACCCCTCCACTTT | CASTKGGATDSPLHF
- | TRBJ1-5 | TRBV7-2 | - | 17 | TGTGCCAGCAGCTCACGGGGGGAGGGAAGGTCCAATCAGCCCCAGCATTTT | CASSSRGEGRSNQPQHF
TRBD1 | TRBJ2-7 | TRBV6-5 | - | 15 | TGTGCCAGCAGTTACTGGGGGACAGGGGGCTACGAGCAGTACTTC | CASSYWGTGGYEQYF
TRBD1 | TRBJ1-2 | TRBV4-1 | - | 19 | TGCGCCAGCAGCCAAGAGGGCAGGGGGTCTCCCCACAATAACTATGGCTACACCTTC | CASSQEGRGSPHNNYGYTF
- | TRBJ2-5 | TRBV5-1 | - | 16 | TGCGCCAGCAGCTTGGAAGGCGAGAGGCAACAAGAGACCCAGTACTTC | CASSLEGERQQETQYF
- | TRBJ1-1 | TRBV7-9 | - | 14 | TGTGCCAGCGGCCTGCCTCGGAGGGGCACTGAAGCTTTCTTT | CASGLPRRGTEAFF
- | TRBJ1-1 | TRBV6-1 | - | 16 | TGTGCCAGCAGAGAACACAGAACCAAAATGAACACTGAAGCTTTCTTT | CASREHRTKMNTEAFF
TRBD1 | TRBJ1-2 | TRBV27 | - | 15 | TGTGCCAGCAGTCCTACCGGGACAGTTAACTATGGCTACACCTTC | CASSPTGTVNYGYTF
TRBD2 | TRBJ2-3 | TRBV14 | - | 18 | TGTGCCAGCCGCGGGCCCCCGGAGGCGGGAGGAGGCACAGATACGCAGTATTTT | CASRGPPEAGGGTDTQYF
- | TRBJ1-5 | TRBV28 | - | 16 | TGTGCCAGCAATCAAGGGACAAACCTTAGCAATCAGCCCCAGCATTTT | CASNQGTNLSNQPQHF
TRBD2 | TRBJ2-7 | TRBV2 | - | 15 | TGTGCCAGCAGAGAAGGTAGCGGGGGGGCCTACGAGCAGTACTTC | CASREGSGGAYEQYF
TRBD2 | TRBJ2-1 | TRBV15 | - | 15 | TGTGCCACCGGGGAGCGGGAGGGCCCCTACAATGAGCAGTTCTTC | CATGEREGPYNEQFF
- | TRBJ2-7 | TRBV19 | once | 15 | TGTGCCAGTAGCGGCCAGACTGGAAGCACCTACGAGCAGTACTTC | CASSGQTGSTYEQYF
- | TRBJ2-7 | TRBV28 | - | 14 | TGTGCCAGCAGTTTACGTCACAGTTTATTCGAGCAGTACTTC | CASSLRHSLFEQYF
- | TRBJ2-5 | TRBV7-8 | - | 16 | TGTGCCAGCAGCTTAGCGGGGTCACTAGCTGACGAGACCCAGTACTTC | CASSLAGSLADETQYF
- | TRBJ1-1 | TRBV5-1 | - | 14 | TGCGCCAGCAGCTTGGTACAGGTTGGGGGGGAAGCTTTCTTT | CASSLVQVGGEAFF
- | TRBJ2-7 | TRBV28 | - | 12 | TGTGCCAGCAGTTTTCGGGCGGGCGAGCAGTACTTC | CASSFRAGEQYF
TRBD2 | TRBJ2-1 | TRBV19 | once | 11 | TGTGCCAACGCGAAACTAGCGGATCCGGTCTTC | CANAKLADPVF
TRBD2 | TRBJ2-3 | TRBV19 | - | 18 | TGTGCCAGTAGTATCGGACTAGCGGGAGGGCGGAACACAGATACGCAGTATTTT | CASSIGLAGGRNTDTQYF
- | TRBJ2-1 | TRBV5-1 | - | 14 | TGCGCCAGCAAAGACCTCATCATCGGGAATGAGCAGTTCTTC | CASKDLIIGNEQFF
- | TRBJ2-7 | TRBV30 | once | 15 | TGTGCCTGGGATCTCGGGGACTCCAAAACATACGAGCAGTACTTC | CAWDLGDSKTYEQYF
TRBD1 | TRBJ2-7 | TRBV11-2 | once | 15 | TGTGCCAGCAGCTTTCCGGGACAGGGATCCTACGAGCAGTACTTC | CASSFPGQGSYEQYF
- | TRBJ1-5 | TRBV29-1 | - | 14 | TGCAGCGTCAGGTCAGGTCCTTCCAATCAGCCCCAGCATTTT | CSVRSGPSNQPQHF
TRBD2 | TRBJ2-7 | TRBV6-5 | - | 15 | TGTGCCAGCAGCTCCTTTAGCGGGAGGTCCTACGAGCAGTACTTC | CASSSFSGRSYEQYF